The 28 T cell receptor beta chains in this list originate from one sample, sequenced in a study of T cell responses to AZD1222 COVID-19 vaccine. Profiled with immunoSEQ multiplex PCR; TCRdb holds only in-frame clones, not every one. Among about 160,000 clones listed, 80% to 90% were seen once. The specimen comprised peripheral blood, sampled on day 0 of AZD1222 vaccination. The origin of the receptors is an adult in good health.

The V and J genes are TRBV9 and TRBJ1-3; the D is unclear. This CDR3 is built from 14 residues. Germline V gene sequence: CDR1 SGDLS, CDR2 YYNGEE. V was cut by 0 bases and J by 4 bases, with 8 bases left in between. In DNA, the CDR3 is TGTGCCAGCAGCGTAGCCTTCTCCGGAAACACCATATATTTT. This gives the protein CASSVAFSGNTIYF.

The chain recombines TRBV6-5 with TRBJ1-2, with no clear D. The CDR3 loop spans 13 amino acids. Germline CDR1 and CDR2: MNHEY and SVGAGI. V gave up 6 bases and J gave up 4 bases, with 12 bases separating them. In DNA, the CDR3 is TGTGCCAGCAGAGACCCCCCGGGCTATGGCTACACCTTC. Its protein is CASRDPPGYGYTF.

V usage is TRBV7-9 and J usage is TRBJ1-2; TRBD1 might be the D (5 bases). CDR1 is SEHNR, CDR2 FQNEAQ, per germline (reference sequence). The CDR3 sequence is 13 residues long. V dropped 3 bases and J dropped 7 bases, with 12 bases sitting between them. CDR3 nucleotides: TGTGCCAGCAGCTTGGCCCGGGGGAGTGGCTACACCTTC. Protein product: CASSLARGSGYTF.

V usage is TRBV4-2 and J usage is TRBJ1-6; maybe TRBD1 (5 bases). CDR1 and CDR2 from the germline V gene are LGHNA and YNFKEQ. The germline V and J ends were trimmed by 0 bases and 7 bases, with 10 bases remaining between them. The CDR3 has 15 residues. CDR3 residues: CASSQDPGRNSPLHF. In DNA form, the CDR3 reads TGTGCCAGCAGCCAAGACCCAGGGAGAAATTCACCCCTCCACTTT.

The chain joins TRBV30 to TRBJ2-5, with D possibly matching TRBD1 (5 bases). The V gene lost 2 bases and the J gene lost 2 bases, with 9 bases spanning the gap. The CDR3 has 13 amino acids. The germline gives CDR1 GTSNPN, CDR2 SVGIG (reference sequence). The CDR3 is CAWSRGSQETQYF. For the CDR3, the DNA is TGTGCCTGGAGTAGGGGTAGTCAAGAGACCCAGTACTTC.

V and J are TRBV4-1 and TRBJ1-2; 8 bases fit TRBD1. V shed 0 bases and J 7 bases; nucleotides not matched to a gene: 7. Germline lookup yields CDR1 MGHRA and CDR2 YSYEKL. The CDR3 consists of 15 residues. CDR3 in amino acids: CASSQDDRGRVGYTF. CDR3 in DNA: TGCGCCAGCAGCCAAGATGACAGGGGTCGGGTTGGCTACACCTTC.

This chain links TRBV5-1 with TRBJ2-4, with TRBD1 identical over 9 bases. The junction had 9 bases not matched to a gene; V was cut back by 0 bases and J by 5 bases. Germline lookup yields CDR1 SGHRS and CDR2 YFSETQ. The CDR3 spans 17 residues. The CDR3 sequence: CASSLGVKGQGENIQYF. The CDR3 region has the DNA TGCGCCAGCAGCTTGGGGGTAAAGGGACAGGGTGAAAACATTCAGTACTTC.

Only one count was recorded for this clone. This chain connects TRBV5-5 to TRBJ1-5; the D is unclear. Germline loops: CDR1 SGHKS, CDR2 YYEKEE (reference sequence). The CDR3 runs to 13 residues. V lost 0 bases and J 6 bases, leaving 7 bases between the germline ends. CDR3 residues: CASSLAVVQPQHF. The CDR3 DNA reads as TGTGCCAGCAGCTTGGCCGTAGTTCAGCCCCAGCATTTT.

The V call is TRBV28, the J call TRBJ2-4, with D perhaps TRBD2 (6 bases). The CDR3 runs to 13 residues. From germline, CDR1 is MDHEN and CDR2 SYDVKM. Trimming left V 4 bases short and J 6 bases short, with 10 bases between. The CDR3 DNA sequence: TGTGCCAGCAGTTCGACCGGGGGAAACATTCAGTACTTC. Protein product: CASSSTGGNIQYF.

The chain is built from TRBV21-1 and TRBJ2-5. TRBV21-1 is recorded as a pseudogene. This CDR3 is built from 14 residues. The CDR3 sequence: CASIPFRPQETQYF. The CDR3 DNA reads TGTGCCAGCATACCGTTTAGACCGCAAGAGACCCAGTACTTC.

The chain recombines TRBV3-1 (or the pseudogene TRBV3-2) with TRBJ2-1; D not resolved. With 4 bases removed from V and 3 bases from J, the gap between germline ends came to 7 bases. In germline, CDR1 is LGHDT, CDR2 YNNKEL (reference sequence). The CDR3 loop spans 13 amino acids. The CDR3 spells CASSPRYYNEQFF. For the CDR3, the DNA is TGTGCCAGCAGCCCCCGGTACTACAATGAGCAGTTCTTC.

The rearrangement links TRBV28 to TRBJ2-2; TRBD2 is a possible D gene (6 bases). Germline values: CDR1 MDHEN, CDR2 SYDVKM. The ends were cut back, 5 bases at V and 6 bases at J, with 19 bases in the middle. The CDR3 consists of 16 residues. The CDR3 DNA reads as TGTGCCAGCAGTACCGCGGGAACGGCGGTATCCGGGGAGCTGTTTTTT. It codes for CASSTAGTAVSGELFF.

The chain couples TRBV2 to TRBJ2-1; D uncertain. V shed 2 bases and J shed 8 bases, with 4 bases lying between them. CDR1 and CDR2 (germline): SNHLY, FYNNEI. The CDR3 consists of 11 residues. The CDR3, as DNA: TGTGCCAGCAGTGAATTCGATGAGCAGTTCTTC. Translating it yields CASSEFDEQFF. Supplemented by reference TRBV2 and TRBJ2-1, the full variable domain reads EPEVTQTPSHQVTQMGQEVILRCVPISNHLYFYWYRQILGQKVEFLVSFYNNEISEKSEIFDDQFSVERPDGSNFTLKIRSTKLEDSAMYFCASSEFDEQFFGPGTRLTVL.

The CDR3 reads CASSLSSGRGETQYF. In DNA form, the CDR3 reads TGTGCCAGCAGCTTATCTAGCGGGAGGGGAGAGACCCAGTACTTC. The rearrangement uses TRBV7-3 and TRBJ2-5; 12 bases align to TRBD2. Unmatched junction bases numbered 2, after V lost 2 bases and J lost 4 bases. This CDR3 contains 15 residues. Germline CDR1 and CDR2: SGHTA and FQGTGA.

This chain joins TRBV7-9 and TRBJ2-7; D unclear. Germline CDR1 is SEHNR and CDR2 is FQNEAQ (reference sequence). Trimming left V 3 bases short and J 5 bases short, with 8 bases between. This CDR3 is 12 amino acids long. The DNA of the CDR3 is TGTGCCAGCAGCTTTCACCCCAACGAGCAGTACTTC. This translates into CASSFHPNEQYF.

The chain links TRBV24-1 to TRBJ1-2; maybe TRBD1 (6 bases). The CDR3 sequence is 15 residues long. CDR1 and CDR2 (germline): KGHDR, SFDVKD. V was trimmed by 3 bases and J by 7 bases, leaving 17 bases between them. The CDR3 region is CATSDMGQGMSGYTF. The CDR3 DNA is TGTGCCACCAGTGATATGGGGCAGGGGATGAGTGGCTACACCTTC.

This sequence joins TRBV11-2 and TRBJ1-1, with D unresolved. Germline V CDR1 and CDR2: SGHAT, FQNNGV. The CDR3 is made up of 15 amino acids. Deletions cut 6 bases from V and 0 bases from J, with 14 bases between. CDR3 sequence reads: CASRPTSDMNTEAFF. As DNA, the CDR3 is TGTGCCAGCAGACCGACGTCTGATATGAACACTGAAGCTTTCTTT. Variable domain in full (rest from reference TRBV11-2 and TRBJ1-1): EAGVAQSPRYKIIEKRQSVAFWCNPISGHATLYWYQQILGQGPKLLIQFQNNGVVDDSQLPKDRFSAERLKGVDSTLKIQPAKLEDSAVYLCASRPTSDMNTEAFFGQGTRLTVV.

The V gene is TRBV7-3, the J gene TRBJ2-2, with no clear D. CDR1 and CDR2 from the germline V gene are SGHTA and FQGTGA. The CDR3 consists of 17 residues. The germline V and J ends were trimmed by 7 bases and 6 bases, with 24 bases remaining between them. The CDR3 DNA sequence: TGTGCCAGCATTTACGGGTTTGCGGCTTTGAATTCCGGGGAGCTGTTTTTT. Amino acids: CASIYGFAALNSGELFF.

The CDR3 nucleotides are TGTGCCAGCAGCCCTTACAGGGGGATCCACGAGCAGTACTTC. This translates into CASSPYRGIHEQYF. This rearrangement joins TRBV3-1 (or the pseudogene TRBV3-2) to TRBJ2-7, with 8 positions matching TRBD1. The germline gives CDR1 LGHDT, CDR2 YNNKEL (reference sequence). V was clipped by 4 bases and J by 5 bases; unmatched bases: 7. The CDR3 totals 14 residues.

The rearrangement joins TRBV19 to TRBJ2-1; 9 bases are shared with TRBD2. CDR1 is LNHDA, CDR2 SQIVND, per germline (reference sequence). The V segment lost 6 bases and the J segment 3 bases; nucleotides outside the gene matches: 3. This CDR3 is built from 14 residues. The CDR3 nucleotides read TGTGCCAGTAGGGATAGCGGGAGCTACAATGAGCAGTTCTTC. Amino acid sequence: CASRDSGSYNEQFF.

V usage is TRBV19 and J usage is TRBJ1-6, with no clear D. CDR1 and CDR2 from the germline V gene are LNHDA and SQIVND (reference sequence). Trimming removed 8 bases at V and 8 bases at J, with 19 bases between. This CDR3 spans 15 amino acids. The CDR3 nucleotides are TGTGCCAGTCGTAGTACGACCCTCCATCATTCACCCCTCCACTTT. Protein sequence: CASRSTTLHHSPLHF.

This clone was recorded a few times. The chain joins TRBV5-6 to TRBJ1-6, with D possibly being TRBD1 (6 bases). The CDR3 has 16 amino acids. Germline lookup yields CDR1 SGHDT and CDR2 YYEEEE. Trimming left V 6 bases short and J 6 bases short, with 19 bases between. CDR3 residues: CASTPGGGKVNSPLHF. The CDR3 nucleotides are TGTGCCAGCACCCCGGGTGGGGGCAAAGTTAATTCACCCCTCCACTTT.

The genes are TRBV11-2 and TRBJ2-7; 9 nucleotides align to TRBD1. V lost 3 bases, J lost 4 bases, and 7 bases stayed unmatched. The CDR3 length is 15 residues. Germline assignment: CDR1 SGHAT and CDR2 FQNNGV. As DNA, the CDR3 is TGTGCCAGCAGCTTTCAAGAGACAGGGGGTTACGAGCAGTACTTC. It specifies CASSFQETGGYEQYF.

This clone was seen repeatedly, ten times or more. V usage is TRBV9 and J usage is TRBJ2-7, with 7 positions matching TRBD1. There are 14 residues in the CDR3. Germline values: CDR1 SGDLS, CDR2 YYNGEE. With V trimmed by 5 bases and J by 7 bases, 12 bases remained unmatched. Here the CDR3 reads CASSPQVGGWEQYF. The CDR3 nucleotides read TGTGCCAGCAGTCCCCAAGTAGGGGGCTGGGAGCAGTACTTC.

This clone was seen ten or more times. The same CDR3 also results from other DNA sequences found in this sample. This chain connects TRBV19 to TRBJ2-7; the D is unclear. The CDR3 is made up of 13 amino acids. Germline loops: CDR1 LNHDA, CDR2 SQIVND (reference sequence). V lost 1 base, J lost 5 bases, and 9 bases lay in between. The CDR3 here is CASSIGFDDEQYF. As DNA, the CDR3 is TGTGCCAGTAGTATAGGGTTTGATGACGAGCAGTACTTC.

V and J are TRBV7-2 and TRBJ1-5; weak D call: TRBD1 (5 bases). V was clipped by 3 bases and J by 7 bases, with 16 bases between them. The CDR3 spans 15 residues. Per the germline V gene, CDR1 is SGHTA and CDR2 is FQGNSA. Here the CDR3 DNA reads TGTGCCAGCAGCTTGAACCAGGGCGGGTTGCAGCCCCAGCATTTT. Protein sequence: CASSLNQGGLQPQHF. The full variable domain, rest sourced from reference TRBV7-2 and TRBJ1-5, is GAGVSQSPSNKVTEKGKDVELRCDPISGHTALYWYRQSLGQGLEFLIYFQGNSAPDKSGLPSDRFSAERTGGSVSTLTIQRTQQEDSAVYLCASSLNQGGLQPQHFGDGTRLSIL.

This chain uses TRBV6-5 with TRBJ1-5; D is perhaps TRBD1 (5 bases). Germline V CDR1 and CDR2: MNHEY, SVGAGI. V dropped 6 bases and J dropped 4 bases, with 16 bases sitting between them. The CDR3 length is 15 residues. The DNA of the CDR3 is TGTGCCAGCAGAGTTGGGGGAAGGGATAATCAGCCCCAGCATTTT. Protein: CASRVGGRDNQPQHF.

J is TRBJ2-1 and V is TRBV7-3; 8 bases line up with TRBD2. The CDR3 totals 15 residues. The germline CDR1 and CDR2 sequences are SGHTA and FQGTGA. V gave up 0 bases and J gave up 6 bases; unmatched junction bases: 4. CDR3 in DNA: TGTGCCAGCAGCTTAACAGCGGGAGCAAGCAATGAGCAGTTCTTC. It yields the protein CASSLTAGASNEQFF.